Listed below are T cell receptor beta chains from one sample, sequenced in a study of cytomegalovirus exposure and HLA in healthy donors. The data were produced by immunoSEQ multiplex PCR, yet TCRdb's version contains in-frame clones alone and is incomplete. This sample has under 200,000 clones, with approximately 71% found just once. Sequencing was performed on PBMCs. The receptors stem from a male donor in good health and CMV-seronegative. CDR3s include the opening cysteine and the closing phenylalanine or tryptophan. Fields, in order: V gene, D gene, clone size, J gene, CDR3 protein, CDR3 DNA. D genes are given only for firm matches. The size entry is marked missing in some rows and otherwise reads once, few, many or a size class.

V: TRBV5-1
D: .
size: .
J: TRBJ2-3
CDR3: CASSLGLSTDTQYF
DNA: TGCGCCAGCAGCTTGGGACTAAGCACAGATACGCAGTATTTT

V: TRBV27
D: .
size: .
J: TRBJ2-5
CDR3: CASSLSLGANQETQYF
DNA: TGTGCCAGCAGTTTATCCCTAGGAGCGAACCAAGAGACCCAGTACTTC

V: TRBV6-1
D: TRBD1
size: .
J: TRBJ1-2
CDR3: CASSASGTGDYGYTF
DNA: TGTGCCAGCAGTGCATCCGGGACAGGGGATTATGGCTACACCTTC

V: TRBV27
D: .
size: .
J: TRBJ1-6
CDR3: CASSLSTTIRTGGSPLHF
DNA: TGTGCCAGCAGTTTATCGACAACTATTAGAACCGGGGGTTCACCCCTCCACTTT

V: TRBV11-3
D: TRBD2
size: once
J: TRBJ2-7
CDR3: CASSSDGGREQYF
DNA: TGTGCCAGCAGCTCCGACGGGGGGAGGGAGCAGTACTTC

V: TRBV19
D: .
size: .
J: TRBJ1-5
CDR3: CASSRRGEIDQPQHF
DNA: TGTGCCAGTAGTAGGAGGGGCGAGATCGATCAGCCCCAGCATTTT

V: TRBV7-8
D: TRBD2
size: .
J: TRBJ2-7
CDR3: CASSSGTTIYEQYF
DNA: TGTGCCAGCAGCTCGGGGACTACTATTTACGAGCAGTACTTC

V: TRBV5-1
D: .
size: .
J: TRBJ2-7
CDR3: CATSTQDEQYF
DNA: TGCGCCACCTCAACACAAGACGAGCAGTACTTC

V: TRBV7-9
D: TRBD1
size: few
J: TRBJ2-5
CDR3: CASSLFEGQGETQYF
DNA: TGTGCCAGCAGCTTATTCGAGGGACAGGGGGAGACCCAGTACTTC

V: TRBV2
D: TRBD2
size: .
J: TRBJ2-3
CDR3: CASSEGGLGFSSTQYF
DNA: TGTGCCAGCAGTGAAGGGGGACTAGGGTTCTCCTCTACGCAGTATTTT

V: TRBV2
D: TRBD1
size: .
J: TRBJ1-6
CDR3: CASRRDRANSPLHF
DNA: TGTGCCAGCAGAAGGGACAGGGCGAATTCACCCCTCCACTTT

V: TRBV25-1
D: .
size: .
J: TRBJ2-5
CDR3: CASSEWGLETQYF
DNA: TGTGCCAGCAGTGAATGGGGACTAGAGACCCAGTACTTC

V: TRBV10-2
D: .
size: .
J: TRBJ1-5
CDR3: CASSGQGGNQPQHF
DNA: TGCGCCAGCAGTGGGCAGGGTGGCAATCAGCCCCAGCATTTT

V: TRBV27
D: TRBD1
size: .
J: TRBJ2-7
CDR3: CASSSGTGAEQYF
DNA: TGTGCCAGCAGTTCCGGGACAGGGGCCGAGCAGTACTTC

V: TRBV7-3
D: .
size: few
J: TRBJ2-1
CDR3: CASSFSQGTKDEQFF
DNA: TGTGCCAGCAGCTTCTCGCAGGGAACTAAAGATGAGCAGTTCTTC

V: TRBV19
D: TRBD2
size: .
J: TRBJ2-5
CDR3: CASRRASGGEETQYF
DNA: TGTGCCAGTAGGAGGGCTAGCGGGGGAGAAGAGACCCAGTACTTC

V: TRBV5-1
D: TRBD2
size: .
J: TRBJ2-3
CDR3: CASSLETSGGASDTQYF
DNA: TGCGCCAGCAGCTTGGAGACTAGCGGGGGGGCATCAGATACGCAGTATTTT

V: TRBV5-8
D: .
size: few
J: TRBJ2-7
CDR3: CASSLPRDTVPSYEQYF
DNA: TGTGCCAGCAGCTTGCCACGGGACACGGTCCCCTCCTACGAGCAGTACTTC

V: TRBV10-1
D: TRBD1
size: .
J: TRBJ2-7
CDR3: CASFLRDRLLYEQYF
DNA: TGCGCCAGCTTCCTCCGGGACAGGTTACTTTACGAGCAGTACTTC

V: TRBV7-9
D: .
size: .
J: TRBJ1-3
CDR3: CASSLGGGRSGNTIYF
DNA: TGTGCCAGCAGCCTGGGAGGTGGCCGGTCTGGAAACACCATATATTTT

V: TRBV28
D: .
size: .
J: TRBJ2-5
CDR3: CASSLPTGFFRYF
DNA: TGTGCCAGCAGTTTACCTACAGGGTTCTTTCGGTACTTC

V: TRBV4-2
D: TRBD1
size: .
J: TRBJ1-6
CDR3: CASSQVEAGGKSPLHF
DNA: TGTGCCAGCAGCCAAGTGGAAGCAGGGGGAAAGTCACCCCTCCACTTT

V: TRBV7-3
D: TRBD2
size: few
J: TRBJ2-4
CDR3: CASSLTPREGPRSPQNIQYF
DNA: TGTGCCAGCAGCTTAACTCCCCGGGAGGGCCCCAGGTCTCCCCAAAACATTCAGTACTTC

V: TRBV7-7
D: TRBD1
size: .
J: TRBJ2-7
CDR3: CASSSGQGAEEQYF
DNA: TGTGCCAGCAGCTCCGGACAGGGGGCAGAAGAGCAGTACTTC

V: TRBV7-7
D: .
size: .
J: TRBJ2-5
CDR3: CASSRGQETQYF
DNA: TGTGCCAGCAGCCGAGGCCAAGAGACCCAGTACTTC

V: TRBV5-1
D: .
size: .
J: TRBJ1-1
CDR3: CASSSQGGGNTEAFF
DNA: TGCGCCAGCAGCTCACAGGGTGGGGGGAACACTGAAGCTTTCTTT

V: TRBV4-1
D: .
size: few
J: TRBJ2-7
CDR3: CASSLTAPSYEQYF
DNA: TGCGCCAGCAGCTTGACAGCACCCTCCTACGAGCAGTACTTC